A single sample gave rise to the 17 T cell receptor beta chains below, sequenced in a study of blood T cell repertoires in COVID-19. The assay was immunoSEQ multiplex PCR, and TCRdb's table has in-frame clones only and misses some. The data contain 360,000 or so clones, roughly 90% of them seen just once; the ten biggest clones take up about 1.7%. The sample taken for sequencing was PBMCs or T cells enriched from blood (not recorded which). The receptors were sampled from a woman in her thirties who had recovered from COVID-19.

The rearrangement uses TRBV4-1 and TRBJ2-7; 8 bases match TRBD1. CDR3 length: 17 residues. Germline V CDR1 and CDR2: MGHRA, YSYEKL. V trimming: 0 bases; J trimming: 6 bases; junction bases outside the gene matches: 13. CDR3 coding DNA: TGCGCCAGCAGCCAAGATGTAGGGACAGGAAAACTAGGCGAGCAGTACTTC. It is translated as CASSQDVGTGKLGEQYF.

The DNA for the CDR3 is TGTGCCAGCAGCCCCCAGCCTAGCGGGTACACAGATACGCAGTATTTT. Protein: CASSPQPSGYTDTQYF. This chain links TRBV7-3 with TRBJ2-3, with 8 bases lining up with TRBD2. The CDR3 runs to 16 residues. CDR1 SGHTA and CDR2 FQGTGA come from the germline V gene. The V gene end was trimmed by 5 bases and the J gene end by 2 bases; junction bases not matched to a gene: 9.

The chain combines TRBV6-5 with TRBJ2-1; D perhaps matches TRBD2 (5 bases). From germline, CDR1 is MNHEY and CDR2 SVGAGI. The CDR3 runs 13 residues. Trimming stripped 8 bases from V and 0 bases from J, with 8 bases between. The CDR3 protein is CASHRDSYNEQFF. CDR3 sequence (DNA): TGTGCCAGCCACCGGGACTCCTACAATGAGCAGTTCTTC.

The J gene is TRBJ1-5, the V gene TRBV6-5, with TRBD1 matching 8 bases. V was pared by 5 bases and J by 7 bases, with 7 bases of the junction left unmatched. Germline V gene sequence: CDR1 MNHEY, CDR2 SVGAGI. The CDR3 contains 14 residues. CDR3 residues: CASSKDRALQPQHF. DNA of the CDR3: TGTGCCAGCAGTAAGGACAGGGCCCTCCAGCCCCAGCATTTT.

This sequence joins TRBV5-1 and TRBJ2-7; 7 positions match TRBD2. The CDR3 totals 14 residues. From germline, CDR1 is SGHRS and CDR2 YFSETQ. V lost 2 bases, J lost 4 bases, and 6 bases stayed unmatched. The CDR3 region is CASSLAGRAYEQYF. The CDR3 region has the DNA TGCGCCAGCAGCTTAGCGGGGAGGGCTTACGAGCAGTACTTC.

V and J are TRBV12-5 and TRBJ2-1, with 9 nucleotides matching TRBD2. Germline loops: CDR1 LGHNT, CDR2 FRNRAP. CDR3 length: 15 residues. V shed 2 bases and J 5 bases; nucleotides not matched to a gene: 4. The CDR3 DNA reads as TGTGCTAGTGGTTTGTATCTAGCGGGAAACAATGAGCAGTTCTTC. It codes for CASGLYLAGNNEQFF.

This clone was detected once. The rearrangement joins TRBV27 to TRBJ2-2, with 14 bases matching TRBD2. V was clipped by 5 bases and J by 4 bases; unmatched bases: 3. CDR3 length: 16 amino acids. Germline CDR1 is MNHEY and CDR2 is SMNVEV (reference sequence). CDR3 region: CASSMGLAGATGELFF. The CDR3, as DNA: TGTGCCAGCAGTATGGGACTAGCGGGAGCCACCGGGGAGCTGTTTTTT.

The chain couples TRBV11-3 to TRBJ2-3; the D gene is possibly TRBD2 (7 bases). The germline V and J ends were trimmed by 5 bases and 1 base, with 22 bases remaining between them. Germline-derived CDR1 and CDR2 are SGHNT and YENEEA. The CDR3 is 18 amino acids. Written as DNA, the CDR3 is TGTGCCAGCAGCGCCGGACAGATACTAGGGGGGGGCACAGATACGCAGTATTTT. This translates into CASSAGQILGGGTDTQYF.

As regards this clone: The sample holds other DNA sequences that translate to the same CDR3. The CDR3 region is CASSQDRGDTQYF. As DNA, the CDR3 is TGTGCCAGCAGCCAAGATCGCGGGGATACGCAGTATTTT. This rearrangement joins TRBV3-1 (or the pseudogene TRBV3-2) to TRBJ2-3, with a weak D call TRBD2 (5 bases). Germline V CDR1 and CDR2: LGHDT, YNNKEL (reference sequence). The CDR3 sequence is 13 residues long. Trimming removed 0 bases from V and 6 bases from J, with 7 bases in between.

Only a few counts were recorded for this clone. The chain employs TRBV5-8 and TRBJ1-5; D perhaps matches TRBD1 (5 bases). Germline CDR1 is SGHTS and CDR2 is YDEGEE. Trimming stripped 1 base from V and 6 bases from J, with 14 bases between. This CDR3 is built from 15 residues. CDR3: CASSLWEGGGQPQHF. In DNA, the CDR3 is TGTGCCAGCAGCTTGTGGGAGGGTGGGGGTCAGCCCCAGCATTTT.

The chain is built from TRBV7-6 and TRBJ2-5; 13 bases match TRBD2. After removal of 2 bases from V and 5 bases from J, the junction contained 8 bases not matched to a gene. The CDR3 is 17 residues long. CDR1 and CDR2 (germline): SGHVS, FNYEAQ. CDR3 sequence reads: CASSLRTSGSLRETQYF. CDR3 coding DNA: TGTGCCAGCAGCTTACGGACTAGCGGGAGTCTTCGGGAGACCCAGTACTTC.

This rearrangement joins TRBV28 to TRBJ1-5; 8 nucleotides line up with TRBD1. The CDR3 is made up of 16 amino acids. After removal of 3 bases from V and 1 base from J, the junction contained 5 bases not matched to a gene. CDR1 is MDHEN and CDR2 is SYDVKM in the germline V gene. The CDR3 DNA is TGTGCCAGCAGTTTTACAGGGGGTGGGAGCAATCAGCCCCAGCATTTT. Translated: CASSFTGGGSNQPQHF.

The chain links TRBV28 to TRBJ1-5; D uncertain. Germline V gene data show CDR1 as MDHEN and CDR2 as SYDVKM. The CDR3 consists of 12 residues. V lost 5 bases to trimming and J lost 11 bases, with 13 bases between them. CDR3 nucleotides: TGTGCCAGCAGTCCCATTCGGGAGACCCAGCATTTT. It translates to CASSPIRETQHF.

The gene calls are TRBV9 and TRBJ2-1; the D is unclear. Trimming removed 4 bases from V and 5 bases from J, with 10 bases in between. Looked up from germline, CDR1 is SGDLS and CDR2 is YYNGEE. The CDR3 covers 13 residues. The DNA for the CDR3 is TGTGCCAGCAGCCGCCCCAAGCACAATGAGCAGTTCTTC. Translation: CASSRPKHNEQFF.

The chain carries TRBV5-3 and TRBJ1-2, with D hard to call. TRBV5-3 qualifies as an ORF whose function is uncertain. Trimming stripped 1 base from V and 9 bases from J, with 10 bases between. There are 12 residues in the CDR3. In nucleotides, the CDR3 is TGTGCCAGAAGCTTGTGCGGAGAACGCTACACCTTC. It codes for CARSLCGERYTF.

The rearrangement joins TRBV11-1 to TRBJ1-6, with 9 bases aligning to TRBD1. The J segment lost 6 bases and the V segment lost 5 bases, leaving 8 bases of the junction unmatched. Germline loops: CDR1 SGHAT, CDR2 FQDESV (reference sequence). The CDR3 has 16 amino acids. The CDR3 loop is CASSRNRGRGNSPLHF. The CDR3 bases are TGTGCCAGCAGCCGAAACAGGGGGCGCGGTAATTCACCCCTCCACTTT.

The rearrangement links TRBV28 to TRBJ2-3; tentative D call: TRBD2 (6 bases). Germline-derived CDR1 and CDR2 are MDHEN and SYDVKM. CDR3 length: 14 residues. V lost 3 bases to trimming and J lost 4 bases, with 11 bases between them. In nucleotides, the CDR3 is TGTGCCAGCAGTTTGCGGGGCGCCCCAGATACGCAGTATTTT. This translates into CASSLRGAPDTQYF.